This T cell receptor beta chain is from a study of graft-versus-host responses after intestinal transplantation. With respect to this clone: Antigen unknown.

Generated by immunoSEQ multiplex PCR, the TCRdb table keeps only in-frame clones and is missing some. The sample carries fewer than 80,000 clones, 90% to 95% recorded once. The J segment lost 4 bases and the V segment lost 3 bases, leaving 9 bases of the junction unmatched. The CDR3 extends over 15 amino acids. CDR1 is MNHNS and CDR2 is SASEGT in the germline V gene. The chain recombines TRBV6-1 with TRBJ2-7, with TRBD1 matching 7 bases. This specimen was unstimulated CD8+ T cells sorted from spleen or lymph node cells, taken before transplant. This sequence was found in a human donor who was the organ donor for an intestinal transplant. The CDR3 sequence is CASSDRDSRTYEQYF. In nucleotides, the CDR3 is TGTGCCAGCAGTGACCGGGACAGTCGCACTTACGAGCAGTACTTC.